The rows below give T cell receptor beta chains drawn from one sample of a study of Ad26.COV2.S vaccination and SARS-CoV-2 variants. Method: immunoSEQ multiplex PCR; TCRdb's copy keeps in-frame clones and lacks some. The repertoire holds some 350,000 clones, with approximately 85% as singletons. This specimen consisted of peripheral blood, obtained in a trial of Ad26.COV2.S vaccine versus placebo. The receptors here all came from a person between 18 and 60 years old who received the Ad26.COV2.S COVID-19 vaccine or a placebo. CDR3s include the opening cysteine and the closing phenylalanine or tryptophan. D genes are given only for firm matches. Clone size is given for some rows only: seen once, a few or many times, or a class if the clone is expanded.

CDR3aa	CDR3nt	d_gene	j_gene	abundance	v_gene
CVRSESATNNNEQFF	TGTGTCAGAAGCGAGTCCGCGACTAATAACAATGAGCAGTTCTTC	NA	TRBJ2-1	NA	TRBV7-5
CASSENRGPGGQFF	TGTGCCAGCAGTGAAAACAGGGGACCGGGAGGGCAGTTCTTC	NA	TRBJ2-1	NA	TRBV6-1
CASSESSVGGGAFF	TGTGCCAGCAGTGAATCTTCAGTGGGGGGGGGAGCTTTCTTT	NA	TRBJ1-1	NA	TRBV2
CASSQDRGISDTQYF	TGTGCCAGCAGCCAGGACAGGGGGATTTCAGATACGCAGTATTTT	TRBD1	TRBJ2-3	NA	TRBV11-3
CASSLVAGGTSYEQYF	TGTGCCAGCAGCTTGGTAGCGGGAGGGACCTCCTACGAGCAGTACTTC	TRBD2	TRBJ2-7	few	TRBV5-5
CASSLRAPGELFF	TGTGCCAGCAGTCTCCGGGCTCCCGGGGAGCTGTTTTTT	NA	TRBJ2-2	NA	TRBV28
CASSSSGTDTQYF	TGTGCCAGCAGTTCGTCGGGGACAGATACGCAGTATTTT	NA	TRBJ2-3	few	TRBV6-6
CASSLAVDRVDNEQFF	TGTGCCAGCAGCTTAGCGGTGGACAGGGTAGACAATGAGCAGTTCTTC	TRBD1	TRBJ2-1	once	TRBV7-2
CASSQAGGYTF	TGTGCCAGCAGTCAAGCAGGGGGCTACACCTTC	NA	TRBJ1-2	NA	TRBV6-1
CASSPPSGKGDTQYF	TGTGCCAGCAGTCCGCCTAGCGGGAAAGGAGATACGCAGTATTTT	TRBD2	TRBJ2-3	NA	TRBV28
CASSYGGYTEAFF	TGTGCCAGCAGTTACGGCGGGTACACTGAAGCTTTCTTT	NA	TRBJ1-1	NA	TRBV6-2/TRBV6-3
CASSQEGSGGRIYNEQFF	TGCGCCAGCAGCCAAGAAGGTAGTGGCGGGAGGATTTACAATGAGCAGTTCTTC	TRBD2	TRBJ2-1	NA	TRBV4-1
CASSLAGNGNTIYF	TGTGCCAGCAGCTTGGCCGGGAACGGAAACACCATATATTTT	NA	TRBJ1-3	NA	TRBV5-4
CASSPGQTNQETQYF	TGCGCCAGCAGCCCCGGACAGACGAACCAAGAGACCCAGTACTTC	NA	TRBJ2-5	NA	TRBV5-1
CASSQDRWGGSPLHF	TGCGCCAGCAGCCAAGATCGGTGGGGGGGCTCACCCCTCCACTTT	NA	TRBJ1-6	NA	TRBV4-3
CASSPTYGAQETQYF	TGTGCCAGCTCACCAACGTATGGGGCCCAAGAGACCCAGTACTTC	NA	TRBJ2-5	NA	TRBV18
CSASPSGANVLTF	TGCAGTGCTAGTCCCTCTGGGGCCAACGTCCTGACTTTC	NA	TRBJ2-6	once	TRBV20-1
CASSSGTLGQALGEQYF	TGTGCCAGCAGCTCAGGGACCTTGGGACAGGCCCTCGGGGAGCAGTACTTC	TRBD1	TRBJ2-7	NA	TRBV5-4
CASSQPYTEAFF	TGTGCCAGCAGCCAACCGTACACTGAAGCTTTCTTT	NA	TRBJ1-1	NA	TRBV14
CASSPRSSGANVLTF	TGTGCCAGCAGTCCCAGGAGCTCTGGGGCCAACGTCCTGACTTTC	NA	TRBJ2-6	NA	TRBV6-4
CASRGQNSGNTIYF	TGTGCCAGCAGAGGGCAGAACTCTGGAAACACCATATATTTT	NA	TRBJ1-3	NA	TRBV27
CASTPGGRKYGYTF	TGTGCCAGTACCCCCGGGGGGCGGAAGTATGGCTACACCTTC	NA	TRBJ1-2	NA	TRBV19
CASSLNLAGASYEQYF	TGTGCCAGCAGTTTAAACCTAGCGGGGGCTTCCTACGAGCAGTACTTC	TRBD2	TRBJ2-7	NA	TRBV27
CASSYYYSREGDTDTQYF	TGTGCCAGCAGTTATTACTACTCTAGGGAAGGGGACACAGATACGCAGTATTTT	NA	TRBJ2-3	NA	TRBV6-2/TRBV6-3
CASRLISFRTRNKAYNEQFF	TGTGCAAGTCGCTTAATCTCATTTCGGACTCGAAACAAAGCCTACAATGAGCAGTTCTTC	NA	TRBJ2-1	NA	TRBV12-2
CASSPLDRDTEAFF	TGTGCCAGCTCACCACTGGACAGGGACACTGAAGCTTTCTTT	TRBD1	TRBJ1-1	NA	TRBV18
CASSPDRAYYEQYF	TGTGCCAGCAGCCCAGACAGGGCTTACTACGAGCAGTACTTC	TRBD1	TRBJ2-7	NA	TRBV5-4
CASSLVGQLDNSPLHF	TGTGCCAGCAGCTTGGTTGGACAGCTAGATAATTCACCCCTCCACTTT	NA	TRBJ1-6	once	TRBV5-4
CASSLGLAGGAYEQYF	TGTGCCAGCAGCTTAGGGCTAGCGGGAGGGGCCTACGAGCAGTACTTC	TRBD2	TRBJ2-7	NA	TRBV7-2
CASSLWANTEAFF	TGTGCCAGCAGTTTATGGGCGAACACTGAAGCTTTCTTT	NA	TRBJ1-1	NA	TRBV27
CASRPTGGGTPLHF	TGTGCCAGCAGGCCCACAGGGGGCGGGACACCCCTCCACTTT	TRBD1	TRBJ1-6	NA	TRBV6-5
CASSHRDKSYQETQYF	TGCGCCAGCAGTCATAGGGACAAGTCGTACCAAGAGACCCAGTACTTC	NA	TRBJ2-5	NA	TRBV5-1
CASSRISGSSYNEQFF	TGCGCCAGCAGCCGAATCAGCGGGAGCTCCTACAATGAGCAGTTCTTC	TRBD2	TRBJ2-1	NA	TRBV4-3
CATSRAPAYMNTGELFF	TGTGCCACCAGCAGAGCTCCCGCCTACATGAACACCGGGGAGCTGTTTTTT	NA	TRBJ2-2	once	TRBV15
CASSQERQGGKQYF	TGCGCCAGCAGCCAAGAGAGGCAAGGAGGAAAGCAGTACTTC	NA	TRBJ2-7	NA	TRBV4-3
CASSQVLGIFSPLHF	TGTGCCAGCAGCCAAGTCCTCGGTATTTTCTCACCCCTCCACTTT	NA	TRBJ1-6	NA	TRBV3-1/TRBV3-2
CASRTDVRGSSYNEQFF	TGTGCCAGCAGAACAGATGTCAGGGGTTCCTCCTACAATGAGCAGTTCTTC	NA	TRBJ2-1	once	TRBV7-9
CASSLGLAANQETQYF	TGTGCTAGCAGCTTAGGGCTAGCGGCGAATCAAGAGACCCAGTACTTC	TRBD2	TRBJ2-5	NA	TRBV7-7
CASSITSVQETQYF	TGTGCCAGCAGCATTACTAGCGTCCAAGAGACCCAGTACTTC	TRBD2	TRBJ2-5	NA	TRBV7-2
CASSQGTSGYEQYF	TGTGCCAGCAGCCAGGGCACTAGCGGCTACGAGCAGTACTTC	TRBD2	TRBJ2-7	NA	TRBV7-7
CASSPSSGVSTYNEQFF	TGTGCCAGCAGTCCCTCTAGCGGGGTGTCTACCTACAATGAGCAGTTCTTC	TRBD2	TRBJ2-1	NA	TRBV11-3
CATQGAETQYF	TGTGCCACGCAGGGGGCTGAGACCCAGTACTTC	TRBD1	TRBJ2-5	NA	TRBV2
CAIRPGASGSSYNEQFF	TGTGCCATCAGGCCGGGGGCTAGCGGGAGCTCCTACAATGAGCAGTTCTTC	TRBD2	TRBJ2-1	NA	TRBV10-3
CASSSGGNQPQHF	TGTGCCAGCAGTTCGGGCGGGAATCAGCCCCAGCATTTT	NA	TRBJ1-5	NA	TRBV6-5
CASRGGANTGELFF	TGCGCCAGCAGGGGAGGGGCGAACACCGGGGAGCTGTTTTTT	TRBD2	TRBJ2-2	NA	TRBV5-1